These 8 T cell receptor beta chains were all obtained from the same sample, sequenced in a study of T cells expressing NK-cell markers. TCRdb reprocessed the 5' RACE reads, with one entry per CDR3 protein and no DNA. The listing contains 500,000 to 700,000 distinct CDR3 sequences. The sample was blood T cells: a sorted CD56 or NKG2C T cell subset, CD4+ or CD8+ T cells, or bulk PBMC T cells (not recorded which). These receptors were taken from a man between 18 and 35 years old in good health.

The chain couples TRBV27 to TRBJ2-2; TCRdb outputs TRBD2, but without DNA this stays unchecked. Per the germline V gene, CDR1 is MNHEY and CDR2 is SMNVEV (reference sequence). This CDR3 contains 15 residues. CDR3 residues: CASSSPSGRTGELFF.

This CDR3 reads CASSLFPVVVGLVIINEQFF. The rearrangement links TRBV11-1 to TRBJ2-1; TCRdb calls TRBD2, which cannot be checked without DNA. The CDR3 consists of 20 residues. Germline CDR1 reads SGHAT; CDR2 reads FQDESV (reference sequence).

The genes are TRBV5-5 and TRBJ1-1. Germline V gene sequence: CDR1 SGHKS, CDR2 YYEKEE (reference sequence). This CDR3 contains 17 residues. The CDR3 region is CASSFIVNSAMNTEAFF.

The CDR3 protein is CASSAGTSGSYNEQFF. The chain links TRBV27 to TRBJ2-1; with no DNA, the TCRdb D assignment of TRBD2 cannot be verified. The CDR3 is 16 residues long. Germline assignment: CDR1 MNHEY and CDR2 SMNVEV (reference sequence).

Here the CDR3 reads CASSERGTDTQYF. The V call is TRBV25-1, the J call TRBJ2-3; TCRdb outputs TRBD1, but without DNA this stays unchecked. The CDR3 loop spans 13 amino acids. Per germline, CDR1 MGHDK and CDR2 SYGVNS. The whole variable domain, filled in from reference TRBV25-1 and TRBJ2-3, reads EADIYQTPRYLVIGTGKKITLECSQTMGHDKMYWYQQDPGMELHLIHYSYGVNSTEKGDLSSESTVSRIRTEHFPLTLESARPSHTSQYLCASSERGTDTQYFGPGTRLTVL.

CDR3 loop: CSASSLNTEAFF. The chain is built from TRBV20-1 and TRBJ1-1. Germline CDR1 is DFQATT and CDR2 is SNEGSKA (reference sequence). This CDR3 comprises 12 residues.

V is TRBV12-3 or TRBV12-4 and J is TRBJ2-1; as DNA is missing, the TRBD2 call by TCRdb cannot be tested. The CDR3 covers 12 residues. The CDR3 spells CASSPSEGEQFF.

The chain links TRBV11-3 to TRBJ2-3; TCRdb's D call, TRBD2, is unchecked because there is no DNA. This CDR3 is 18 amino acids long. Looked up from germline, CDR1 is SGHNT and CDR2 is YENEEA. CDR3: CASSLSFRLAGVADTQYF.